This T cell receptor (beta chain) was retrieved from a study of CXCR3-negative and CXCR3-positive naive CD8 T cells. The authors prepared UMI-labeled TRB cDNA libraries by 5' RACE. TCRdb reprocessed the 5' RACE reads, keeping one entry per CDR3 protein, no DNA. The repertoire table contains 100,000 to 150,000 distinct CDR3 sequences. The sorter processed each CD8+ T cell subset in triplicate at about 300,000 cells apiece. CD45RO-CCR7+CD27+CD95- characterized naive CD8+ T cells. This CDR3 is 13 amino acids long. Germline CDR1 reads SNHLY; CDR2 reads FYNNEI. The V gene is TRBV2, the J gene TRBJ1-1; the TCRdb call, TRBD1, lacks DNA for checking. Material for sequencing was naive CXCR3- CD8+ T cells from blood. As to subset: CD45RO-CCR7+CD27+CD95- naive CD8+ T cells lacking CXCR3 (TNR3-). The receptor's source is a human donor in good health. Some clones in this sample may be carry-over from other donors' samples. The CDR3 spells CASSADWGTEAFF.